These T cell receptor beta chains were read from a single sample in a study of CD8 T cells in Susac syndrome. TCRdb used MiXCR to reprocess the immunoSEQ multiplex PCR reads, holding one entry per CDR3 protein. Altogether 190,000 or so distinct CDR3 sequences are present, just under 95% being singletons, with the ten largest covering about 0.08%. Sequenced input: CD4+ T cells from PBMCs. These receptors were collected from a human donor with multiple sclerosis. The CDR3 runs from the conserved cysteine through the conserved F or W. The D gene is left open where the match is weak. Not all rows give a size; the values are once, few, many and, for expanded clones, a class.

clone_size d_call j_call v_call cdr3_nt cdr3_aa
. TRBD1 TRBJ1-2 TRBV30 TGTGCCTGGCCCCGACAGGGGGGCTGGGGCTACACCTTC CAWPRQGGWGYTF
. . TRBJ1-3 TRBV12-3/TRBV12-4 TGTGCCAGCAGTCTCCCCTCTGGAAACACCATATATTTT CASSLPSGNTIYF
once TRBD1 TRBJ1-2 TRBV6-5 TGTGCCAGCAGTCCAGGGGGTTGGGGCTACACCTTC CASSPGGWGYTF
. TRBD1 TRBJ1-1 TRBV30 TGTGCCTGGGGGGACAGGGGACACACTGAAGCTTTCTTT CAWGDRGHTEAFF
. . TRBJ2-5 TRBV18 TGTGCCAGCTCACCAACAGGGATTCGGGAGACCCAGTACTTC CASSPTGIRETQYF
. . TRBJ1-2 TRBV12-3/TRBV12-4 TGTGCCAGCAGTGCCTCAGGGATAGGCTACACCTTC CASSASGIGYTF
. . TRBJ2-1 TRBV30 TGTGCCTTGGCGGTCGGCCTCGGGGGTGAGCAGTTCTTC CALAVGLGGEQFF
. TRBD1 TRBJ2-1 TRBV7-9 TGTGCCAGCAGACCGGGACAGGCCGACTACAATGAGCAGTTCTTC CASRPGQADYNEQFF
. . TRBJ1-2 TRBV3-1 TGTGCCAGCAGCCAAACAATGAGGAGAGAGGACGGCTACACCTTC CASSQTMRREDGYTF
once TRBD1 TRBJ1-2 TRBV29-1 TGCAGCGTTGACGTGACAGGGACCAATCTCTATGGCTACACCTTC CSVDVTGTNLYGYTF
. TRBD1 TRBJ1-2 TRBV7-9 TGTGCCAGCAGCTTGGACAGGGTCTATGGCTACACCTTC CASSLDRVYGYTF
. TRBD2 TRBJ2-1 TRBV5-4 TGTGCCAGCAGCTTGGGAGGCGGGGGGACCTACAATGAGCAGTTCTTC CASSLGGGGTYNEQFF
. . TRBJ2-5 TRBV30 TGTGCCTGGAGTGTTGGTCATAGAGAGACCCAGTACTTC CAWSVGHRETQYF
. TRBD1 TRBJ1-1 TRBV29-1 TGCAGCGTTGAGCGACAGGGGTCCACTGAAGCTTTCTTT CSVERQGSTEAFF
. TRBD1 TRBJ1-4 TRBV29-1 TGCAGCGTTGGCCGGACAGGGGATCGCCAAAAACTGTTTTTT CSVGRTGDRQKLFF
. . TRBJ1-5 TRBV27 TGTGCCAGCAGTTTCCAGAGAAATCAGCCCCAGCATTTT CASSFQRNQPQHF
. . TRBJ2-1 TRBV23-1 TGCGCCAGCGGCTCGAGCTCCTACAATGAGCAGTTCTTC CASGSSSYNEQFF
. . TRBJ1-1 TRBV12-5 TGTGCTAGTGGTCTCGGGGCCAACGGAGAAGCTTTCTTT CASGLGANGEAFF
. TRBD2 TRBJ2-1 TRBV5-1 TGCGCCAGCAGCTTGGTCCGGGGGGGCCGGGATGAGCAGTTCTTC CASSLVRGGRDEQFF
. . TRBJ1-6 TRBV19 TGTGCCAGCAGGGAACAGCGACCCAATTCACCCCTCCACTTT CASREQRPNSPLHF
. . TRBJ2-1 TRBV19 TGTGCCAGTAGTATAAGGGCCGCCCATGAGCAGTTCTTC CASSIRAAHEQFF
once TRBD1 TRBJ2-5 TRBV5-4 TGTGCCAGCAGCTTGGGTCCAGGGGGCTCTGAGACCCAGTACTTC CASSLGPGGSETQYF
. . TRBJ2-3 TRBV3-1 TGTGCCAGCAGCCAAGACCCCCAGGATACGCAGTATTTT CASSQDPQDTQYF
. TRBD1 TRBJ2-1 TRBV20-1 TGCAGTGCTGGACAGGGTTTCTACAATGAGCAGTTCTTC CSAGQGFYNEQFF
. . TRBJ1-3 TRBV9 TGTGCCAGCAGCGCTGCCCATGAAGGGGGAAACACCATATATTTT CASSAAHEGGNTIYF
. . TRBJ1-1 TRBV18 TGTGCCAGCTCACCAGGGTGGGGGATGAACACTGAAGCTTTCTTT CASSPGWGMNTEAFF
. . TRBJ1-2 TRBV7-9 TGTGCCAGCAGCTTAGGGGGGGCCCGGTCTGATGGCTACACCTTC CASSLGGARSDGYTF
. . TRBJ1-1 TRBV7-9 TGTGCCAGCTTTTCCGACCTCATGAACACTGAAGCTTTCTTT CASFSDLMNTEAFF
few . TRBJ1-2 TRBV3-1 TGTGCCAGCAGCCAAGAGGGTGGCTATGGCTACACCTTC CASSQEGGYGYTF
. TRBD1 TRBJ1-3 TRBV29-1 TGCAGCGTTGAATCGTTTGGGGGACAGGCCTCTGGAAACACCATATATTTT CSVESFGGQASGNTIYF
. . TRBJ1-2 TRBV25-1 TGTGCCAGCAGTGACAGGAACTATGGCTACACCTTC CASSDRNYGYTF
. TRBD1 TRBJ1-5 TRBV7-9 TGTGCCAGCAGCCCCCAGGGGGCGGGACAGCCCCAGCATTTT CASSPQGAGQPQHF
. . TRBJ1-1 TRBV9 TGTGCCAGCAGCGGGTGGGGTTTGAACACTGAAGCTTTCTTT CASSGWGLNTEAFF
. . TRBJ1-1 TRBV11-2 TGTGCCAGCAGCTGGAACACTGAAGCTTTCTTT CASSWNTEAFF
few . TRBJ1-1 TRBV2 TGTGCCAGCAGTGGACAGTTGAACACTGAAGCTTTCTTT CASSGQLNTEAFF
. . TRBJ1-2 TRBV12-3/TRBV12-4 TGTGCCAGCAGTCCCAACCGGGACGGCTATGGCTACACCTTC CASSPNRDGYGYTF
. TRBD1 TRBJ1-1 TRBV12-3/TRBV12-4 TGTGCCAGCAGTCAGTCCCGGGACAGCGGTGAAGCTTTCTTT CASSQSRDSGEAFF
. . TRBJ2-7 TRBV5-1 TGCGCCAGCAGCTTCGACAGAGCCTACGAGCAGTACTTC CASSFDRAYEQYF
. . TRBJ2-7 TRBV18 TGTGCCAGCTCACCACCAACTCCCTCGTACGAGCAGTACTTC CASSPPTPSYEQYF
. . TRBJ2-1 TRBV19 TGTGCCAGTGGTAGACAGCCACTAAACTACAATGAGCAGTTCTTC CASGRQPLNYNEQFF
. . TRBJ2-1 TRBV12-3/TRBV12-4 TGTGCCAGCAGTCTTGGACGGAGTGAGCAGTTCTTC CASSLGRSEQFF
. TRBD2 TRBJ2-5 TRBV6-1 TGTGCCAGCAGCAAACAGGGCGGGGGGGCCCAAGAGACCCAGTACTTC CASSKQGGGAQETQYF
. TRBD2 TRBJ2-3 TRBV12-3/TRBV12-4 TGTGCCAGCATAGCGGGGGAGCCAACCACAGATACGCAGTATTTT CASIAGEPTTDTQYF
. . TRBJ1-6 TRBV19 TGTGCCAGCACGACAGTCAATAATTCACCCCTCCACTTT CASTTVNNSPLHF
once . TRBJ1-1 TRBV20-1 TGCAGTGCTAGAGGGCAGGGAATCGGGAACACTGAAGCTTTCTTT CSARGQGIGNTEAFF
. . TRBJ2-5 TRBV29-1 TGCAGCGTTGAAGAAATACAAGAGACCCAGTACTTC CSVEEIQETQYF
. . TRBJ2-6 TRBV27 TGTGCCAGCAGTTCGCCGACCAACGGGGCCAACGTCCTGACTTTC CASSSPTNGANVLTF
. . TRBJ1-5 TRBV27 TGTGCCAGCAGTGGATCCGGGACGAGCAATCAGCCCCAGCATTTT CASSGSGTSNQPQHF